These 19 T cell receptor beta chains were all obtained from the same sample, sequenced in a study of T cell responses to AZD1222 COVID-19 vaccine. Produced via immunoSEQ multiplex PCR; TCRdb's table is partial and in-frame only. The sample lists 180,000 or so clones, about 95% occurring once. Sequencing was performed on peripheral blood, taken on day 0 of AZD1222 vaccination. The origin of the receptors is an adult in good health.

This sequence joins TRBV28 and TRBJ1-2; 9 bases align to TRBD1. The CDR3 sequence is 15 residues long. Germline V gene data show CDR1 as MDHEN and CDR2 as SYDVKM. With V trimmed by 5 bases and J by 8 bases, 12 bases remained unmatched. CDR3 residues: CASSPGDRDYRGYTF. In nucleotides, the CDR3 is TGTGCCAGCAGTCCCGGGGACAGGGACTATCGAGGCTACACCTTC.

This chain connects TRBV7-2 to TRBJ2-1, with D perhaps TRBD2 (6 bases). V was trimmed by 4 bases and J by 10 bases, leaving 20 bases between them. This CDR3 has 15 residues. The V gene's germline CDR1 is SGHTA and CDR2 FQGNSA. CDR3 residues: CASSSRSGPDLEQFF. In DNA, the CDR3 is TGTGCCAGCAGCTCTAGAAGCGGGCCGGATCTCGAGCAGTTCTTC.

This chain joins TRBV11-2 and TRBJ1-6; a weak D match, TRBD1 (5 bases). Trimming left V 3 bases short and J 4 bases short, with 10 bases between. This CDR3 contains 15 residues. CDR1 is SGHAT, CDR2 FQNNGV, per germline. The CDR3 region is CASSLGRRYNSPLHF. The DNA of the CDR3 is TGTGCCAGCAGCTTGGGACGCCGGTATAATTCACCCCTCCACTTT.

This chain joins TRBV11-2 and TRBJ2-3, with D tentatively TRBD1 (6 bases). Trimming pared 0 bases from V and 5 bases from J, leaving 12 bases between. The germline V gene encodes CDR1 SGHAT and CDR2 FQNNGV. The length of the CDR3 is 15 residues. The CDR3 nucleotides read TGTGCCAGCAGCTTAGATCAGGGGCAAATAGATACGCAGTATTTT. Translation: CASSLDQGQIDTQYF.

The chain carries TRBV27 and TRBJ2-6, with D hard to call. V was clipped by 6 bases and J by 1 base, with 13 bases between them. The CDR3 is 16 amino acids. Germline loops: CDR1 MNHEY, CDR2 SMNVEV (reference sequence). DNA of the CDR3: TGTGCCAGCAGCCCCCGGACGGTTTCTGGGGCCAACGTCCTGACTTTC. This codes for CASSPRTVSGANVLTF.

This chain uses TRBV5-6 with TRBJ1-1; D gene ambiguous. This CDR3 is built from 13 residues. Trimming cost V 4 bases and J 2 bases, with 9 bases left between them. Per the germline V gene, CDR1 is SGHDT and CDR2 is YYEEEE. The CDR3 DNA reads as TGTGCCAGCAGCGGTTACAGTAACACTGAAGCTTTCTTT. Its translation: CASSGYSNTEAFF.

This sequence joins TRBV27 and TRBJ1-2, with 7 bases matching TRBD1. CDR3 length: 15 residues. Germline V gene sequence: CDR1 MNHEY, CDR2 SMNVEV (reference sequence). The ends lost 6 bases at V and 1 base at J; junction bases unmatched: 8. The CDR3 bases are TGTGCCAGCAGGGTGACAGGGAGAGGTAACTATGGCTACACCTTC. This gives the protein CASRVTGRGNYGYTF.

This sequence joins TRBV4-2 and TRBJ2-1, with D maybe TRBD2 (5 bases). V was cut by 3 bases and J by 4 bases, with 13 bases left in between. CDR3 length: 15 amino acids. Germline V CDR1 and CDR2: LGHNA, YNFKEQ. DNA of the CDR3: TGTGCCAGCAGCCAGGAAGGACTGCTATACAATGAGCAGTTCTTC. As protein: CASSQEGLLYNEQFF.

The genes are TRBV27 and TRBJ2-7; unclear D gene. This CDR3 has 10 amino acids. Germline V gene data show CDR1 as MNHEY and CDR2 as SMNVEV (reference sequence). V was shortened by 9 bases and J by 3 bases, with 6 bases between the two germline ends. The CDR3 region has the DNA TGTGCCAGAACGATCTACGAGCAGTACTTC. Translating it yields CARTIYEQYF.

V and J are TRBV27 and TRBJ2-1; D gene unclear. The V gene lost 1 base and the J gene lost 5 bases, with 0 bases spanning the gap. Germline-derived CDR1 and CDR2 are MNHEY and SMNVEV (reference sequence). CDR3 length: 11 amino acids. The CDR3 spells CASSLYNEQFF. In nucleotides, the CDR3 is TGTGCCAGCAGTTTATACAATGAGCAGTTCTTC.

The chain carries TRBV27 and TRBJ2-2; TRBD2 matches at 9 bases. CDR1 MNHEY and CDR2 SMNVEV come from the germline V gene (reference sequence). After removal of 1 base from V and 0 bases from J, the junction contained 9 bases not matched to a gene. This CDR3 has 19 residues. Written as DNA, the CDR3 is TGTGCCAGCAGTTTATTCCAAGCGGGAGGCCCTACGAACACCGGGGAGCTGTTTTTT. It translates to CASSLFQAGGPTNTGELFF.

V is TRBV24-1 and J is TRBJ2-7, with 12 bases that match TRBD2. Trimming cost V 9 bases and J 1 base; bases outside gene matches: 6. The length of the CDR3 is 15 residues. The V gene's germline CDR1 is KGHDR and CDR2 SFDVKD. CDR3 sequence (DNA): TGTGCCACCTGGACTAGCGGGAAACCTTCCTACGAGCAGTACTTC. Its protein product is CATWTSGKPSYEQYF.

The CDR3 region has the DNA TGTGCCAGCAGGGATGGGGGTTTTAACTATGGCTACACCTTC. This sequence encodes CASRDGGFNYGYTF. The chain links TRBV28 to TRBJ1-2; possible D gene TRBD1, 5 bases. CDR1 and CDR2 (germline): MDHEN, SYDVKM. This CDR3 has 14 residues. V lost 6 bases and J lost 1, with 12 bases in between.

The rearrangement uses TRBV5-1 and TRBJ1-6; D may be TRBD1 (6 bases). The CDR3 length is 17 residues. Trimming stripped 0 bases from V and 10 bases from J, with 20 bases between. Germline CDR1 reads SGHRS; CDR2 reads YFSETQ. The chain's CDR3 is CASSLGRQATGRSPLHF. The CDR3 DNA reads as TGCGCCAGCAGCTTGGGACGGCAAGCCACAGGGAGATCACCCCTCCACTTT.

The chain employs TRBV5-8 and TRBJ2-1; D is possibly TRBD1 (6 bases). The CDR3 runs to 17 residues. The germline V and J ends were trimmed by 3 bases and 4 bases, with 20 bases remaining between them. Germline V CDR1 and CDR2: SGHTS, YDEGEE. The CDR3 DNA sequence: TGTGCCAGCAGCTCTTATCCCACAGGGATCGGGTACAATGAGCAGTTCTTC. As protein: CASSSYPTGIGYNEQFF.

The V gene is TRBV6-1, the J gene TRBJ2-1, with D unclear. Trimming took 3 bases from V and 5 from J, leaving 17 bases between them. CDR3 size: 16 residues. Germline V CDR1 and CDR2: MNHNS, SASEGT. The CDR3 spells CASSEVQRPPNNEQFF. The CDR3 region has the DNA TGTGCCAGCAGTGAGGTACAGAGACCCCCTAACAATGAGCAGTTCTTC.

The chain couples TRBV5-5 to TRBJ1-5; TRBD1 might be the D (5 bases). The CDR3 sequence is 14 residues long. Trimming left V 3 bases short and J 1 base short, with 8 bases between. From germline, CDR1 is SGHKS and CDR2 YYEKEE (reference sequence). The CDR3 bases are TGTGCCAGCAGCTCGGGGGTAAGCAATCAGCCCCAGCATTTT. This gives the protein CASSSGVSNQPQHF.

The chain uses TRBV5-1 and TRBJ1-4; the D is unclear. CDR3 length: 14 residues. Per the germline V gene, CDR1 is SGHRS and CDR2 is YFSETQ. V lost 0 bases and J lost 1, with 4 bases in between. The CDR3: CASSLGRTNEKLFF. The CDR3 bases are TGCGCCAGCAGCTTGGGTCGAACTAATGAAAAACTGTTTTTT.

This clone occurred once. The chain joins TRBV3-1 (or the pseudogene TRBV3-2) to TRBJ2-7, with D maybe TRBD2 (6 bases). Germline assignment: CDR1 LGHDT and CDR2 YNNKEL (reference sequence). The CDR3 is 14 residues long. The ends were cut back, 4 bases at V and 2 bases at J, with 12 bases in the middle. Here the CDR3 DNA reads TGTGCCAGCAGCCCCCTAGCGACTACCTACGAGCAGTACTTC. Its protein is CASSPLATTYEQYF.